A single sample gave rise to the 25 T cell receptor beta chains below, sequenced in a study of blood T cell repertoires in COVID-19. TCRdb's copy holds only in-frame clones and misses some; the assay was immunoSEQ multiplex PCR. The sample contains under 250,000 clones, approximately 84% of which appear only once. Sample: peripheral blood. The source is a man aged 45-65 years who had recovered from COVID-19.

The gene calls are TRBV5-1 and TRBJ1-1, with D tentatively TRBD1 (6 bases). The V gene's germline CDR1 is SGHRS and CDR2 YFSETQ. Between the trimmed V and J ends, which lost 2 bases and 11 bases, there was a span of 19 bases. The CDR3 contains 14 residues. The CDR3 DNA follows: TGCGCCAGCAGCTTCGGGGGGCCTAGAGGTTTGGCTTTCTTT. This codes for CASSFGGPRGLAFF.

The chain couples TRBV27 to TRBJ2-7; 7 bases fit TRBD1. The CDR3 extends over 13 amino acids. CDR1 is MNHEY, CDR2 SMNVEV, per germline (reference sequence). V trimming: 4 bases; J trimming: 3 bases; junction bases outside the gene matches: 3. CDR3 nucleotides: TGTGCCAGCAGTTCCGCAGGGGGCTACGAGCAGTACTTC. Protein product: CASSSAGGYEQYF.

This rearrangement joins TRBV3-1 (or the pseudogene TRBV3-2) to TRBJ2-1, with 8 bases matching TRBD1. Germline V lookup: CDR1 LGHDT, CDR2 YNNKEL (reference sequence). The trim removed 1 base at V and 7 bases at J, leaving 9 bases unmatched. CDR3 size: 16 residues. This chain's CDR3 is CASSQGRQGARNEQFF. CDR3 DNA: TGTGCCAGCAGCCAAGGCCGGCAGGGGGCTAGAAATGAGCAGTTCTTC.

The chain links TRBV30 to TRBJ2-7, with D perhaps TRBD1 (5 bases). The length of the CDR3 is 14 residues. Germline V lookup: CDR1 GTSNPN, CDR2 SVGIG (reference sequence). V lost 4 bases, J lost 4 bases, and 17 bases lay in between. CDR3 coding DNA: TGTGCCTGGACTAATAAAGGGGCCAGATACGAGCAGTACTTC. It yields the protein CAWTNKGARYEQYF.

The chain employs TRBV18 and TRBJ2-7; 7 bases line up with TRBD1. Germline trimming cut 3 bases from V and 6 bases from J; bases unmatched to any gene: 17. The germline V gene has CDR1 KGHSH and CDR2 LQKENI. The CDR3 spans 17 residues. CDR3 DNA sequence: TGTGCCAGCTCACCGCCACGTGGGGACAGTCGCTTCGGCGAGCAGTACTTC. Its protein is CASSPPRGDSRFGEQYF.

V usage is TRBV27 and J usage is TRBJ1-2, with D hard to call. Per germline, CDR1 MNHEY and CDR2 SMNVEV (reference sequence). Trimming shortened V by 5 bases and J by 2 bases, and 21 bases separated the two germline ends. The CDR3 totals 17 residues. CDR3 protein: CASSSDMRTGENYGYTF. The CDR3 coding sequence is TGTGCCAGCAGTAGCGATATGCGGACCGGGGAAAACTATGGCTACACCTTC.

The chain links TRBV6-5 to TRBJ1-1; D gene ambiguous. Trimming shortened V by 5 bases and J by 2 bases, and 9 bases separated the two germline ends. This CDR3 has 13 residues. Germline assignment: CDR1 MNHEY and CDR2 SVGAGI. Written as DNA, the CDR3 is TGTGCCAGCAGTAGGGAGTTCAACACTGAAGCTTTCTTT. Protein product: CASSREFNTEAFF.

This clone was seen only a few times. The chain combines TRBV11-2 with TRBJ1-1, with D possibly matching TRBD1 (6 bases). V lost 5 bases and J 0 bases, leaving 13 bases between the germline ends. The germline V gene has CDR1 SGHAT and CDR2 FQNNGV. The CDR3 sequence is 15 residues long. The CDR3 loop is CASSPRGGVNTEAFF. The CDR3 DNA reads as TGTGCCAGCAGCCCCCGCGGGGGCGTGAACACTGAAGCTTTCTTT.

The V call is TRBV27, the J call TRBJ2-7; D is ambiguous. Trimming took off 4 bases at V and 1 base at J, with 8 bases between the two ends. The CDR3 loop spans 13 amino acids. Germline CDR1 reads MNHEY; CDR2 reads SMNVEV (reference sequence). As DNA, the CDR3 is TGTGCCAGCAGTTGGTCTAGTTCCTACGAGCAGTACTTC. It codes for CASSWSSSYEQYF.

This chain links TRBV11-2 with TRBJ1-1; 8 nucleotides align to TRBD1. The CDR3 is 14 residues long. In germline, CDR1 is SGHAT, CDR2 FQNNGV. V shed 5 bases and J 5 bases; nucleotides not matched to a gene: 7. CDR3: CASSPFTGGTEAFF. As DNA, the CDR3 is TGTGCCAGCAGCCCATTTACAGGGGGGACTGAAGCTTTCTTT.

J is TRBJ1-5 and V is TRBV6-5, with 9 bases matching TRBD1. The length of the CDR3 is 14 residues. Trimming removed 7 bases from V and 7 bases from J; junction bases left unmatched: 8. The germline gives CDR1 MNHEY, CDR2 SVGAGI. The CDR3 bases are TGTGCCAGCAACCAAGACAGGGGGAGGCAGCCCCAGCATTTT. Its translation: CASNQDRGRQPQHF.

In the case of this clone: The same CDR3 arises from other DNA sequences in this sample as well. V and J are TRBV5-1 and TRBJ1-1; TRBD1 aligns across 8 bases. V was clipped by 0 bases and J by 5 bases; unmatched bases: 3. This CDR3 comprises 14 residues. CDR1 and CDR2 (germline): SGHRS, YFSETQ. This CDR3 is CASSLGTGNTEAFF. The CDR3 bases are TGCGCCAGCAGCTTGGGGACAGGGAATACTGAAGCTTTCTTT.

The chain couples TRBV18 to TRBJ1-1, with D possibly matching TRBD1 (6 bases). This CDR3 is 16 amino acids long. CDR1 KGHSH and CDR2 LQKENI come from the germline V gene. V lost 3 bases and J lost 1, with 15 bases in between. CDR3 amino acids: CASSPRTGHPNTEAFF. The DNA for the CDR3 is TGTGCCAGCTCACCCCGCACGGGACACCCGAACACTGAAGCTTTCTTT.

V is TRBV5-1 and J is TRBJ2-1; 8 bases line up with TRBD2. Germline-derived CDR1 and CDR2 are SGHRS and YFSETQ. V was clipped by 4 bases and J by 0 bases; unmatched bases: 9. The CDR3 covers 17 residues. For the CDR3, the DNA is TGCGCCAGCAGCCTATTTTTAGCGGGGCTCTCCTACAATGAGCAGTTCTTC. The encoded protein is CASSLFLAGLSYNEQFF.

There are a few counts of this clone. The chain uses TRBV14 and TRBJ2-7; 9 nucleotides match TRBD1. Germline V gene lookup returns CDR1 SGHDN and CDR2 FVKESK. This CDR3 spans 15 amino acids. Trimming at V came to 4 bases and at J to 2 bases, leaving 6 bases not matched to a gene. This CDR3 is CASSPLDRGTYEQYF. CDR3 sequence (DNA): TGTGCCAGCAGCCCGCTGGACAGGGGTACCTACGAGCAGTACTTC.

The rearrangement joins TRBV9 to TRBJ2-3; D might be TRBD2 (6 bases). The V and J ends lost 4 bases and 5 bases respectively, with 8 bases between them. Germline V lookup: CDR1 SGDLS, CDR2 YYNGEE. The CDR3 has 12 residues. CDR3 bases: TGTGCCAGCAGCTTTAGCGGAGATACGCAGTATTTT. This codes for CASSFSGDTQYF.

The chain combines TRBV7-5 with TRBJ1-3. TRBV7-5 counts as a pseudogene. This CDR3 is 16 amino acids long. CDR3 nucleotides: TGTGTCAGAAGCTCTTTATCACGGGAATACAGAAACACCATATATTTT. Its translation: CVRSSLSREYRNTIYF.

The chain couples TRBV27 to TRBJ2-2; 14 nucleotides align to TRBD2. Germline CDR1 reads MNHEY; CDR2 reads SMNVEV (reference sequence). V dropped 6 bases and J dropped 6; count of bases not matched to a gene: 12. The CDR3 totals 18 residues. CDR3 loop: CASRTSGRASINAGELFF. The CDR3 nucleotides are TGTGCCAGCAGGACTAGCGGGAGGGCCTCGATTAATGCCGGGGAGCTGTTTTTT.

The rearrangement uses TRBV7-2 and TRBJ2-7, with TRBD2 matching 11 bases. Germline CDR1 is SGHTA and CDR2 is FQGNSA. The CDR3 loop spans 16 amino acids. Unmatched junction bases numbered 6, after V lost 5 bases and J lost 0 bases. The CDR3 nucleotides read TGTGCCAGCAGCCCCCGACTAGCGGGGTCCTCCTACGAGCAGTACTTC. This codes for CASSPRLAGSSYEQYF.

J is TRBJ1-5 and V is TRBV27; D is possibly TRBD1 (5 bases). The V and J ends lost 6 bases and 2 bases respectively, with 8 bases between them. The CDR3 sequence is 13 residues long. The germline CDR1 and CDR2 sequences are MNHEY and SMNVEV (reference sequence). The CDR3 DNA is TGTGCCAGCAGCGGGGGGGGCAATCAGCCCCAGCATTTT. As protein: CASSGGGNQPQHF.

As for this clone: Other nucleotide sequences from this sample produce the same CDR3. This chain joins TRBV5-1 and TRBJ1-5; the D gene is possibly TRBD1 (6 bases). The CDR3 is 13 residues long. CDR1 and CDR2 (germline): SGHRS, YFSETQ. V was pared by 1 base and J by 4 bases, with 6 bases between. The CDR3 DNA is TGCGCCAGCAGCTTGACAGGGAATCAGCCCCAGCATTTT. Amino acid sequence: CASSLTGNQPQHF.

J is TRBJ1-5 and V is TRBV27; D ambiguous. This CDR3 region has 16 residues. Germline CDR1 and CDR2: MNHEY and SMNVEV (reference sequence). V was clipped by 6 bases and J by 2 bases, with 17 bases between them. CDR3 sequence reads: CASSSNGYGGNQPQHF. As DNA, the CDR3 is TGTGCCAGCAGCTCAAACGGGTATGGCGGCAATCAGCCCCAGCATTTT.

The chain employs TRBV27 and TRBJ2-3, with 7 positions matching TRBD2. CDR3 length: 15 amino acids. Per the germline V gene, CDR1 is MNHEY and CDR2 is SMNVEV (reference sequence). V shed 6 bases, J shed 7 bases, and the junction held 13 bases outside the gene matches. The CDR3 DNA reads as TGTGCCAGCAGCCCCACGGGGGAGGGCCGGAATACGCAGTATTTT. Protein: CASSPTGEGRNTQYF.

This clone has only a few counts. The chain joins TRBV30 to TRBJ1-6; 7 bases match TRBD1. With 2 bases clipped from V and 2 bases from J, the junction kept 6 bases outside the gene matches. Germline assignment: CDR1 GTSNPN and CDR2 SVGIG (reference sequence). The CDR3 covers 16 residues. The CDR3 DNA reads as TGTGCCTGGAGTCCTACAGGGGATCCCTATAATTCACCCCTCCACTTT. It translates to CAWSPTGDPYNSPLHF.

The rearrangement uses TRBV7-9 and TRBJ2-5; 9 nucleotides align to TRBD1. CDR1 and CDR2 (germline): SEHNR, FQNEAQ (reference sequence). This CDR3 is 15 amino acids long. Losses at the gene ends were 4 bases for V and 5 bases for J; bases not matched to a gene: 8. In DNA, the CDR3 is TGTGCCAGCAGCTCCGCCGGGACAGGGTACGAGACCCAGTACTTC. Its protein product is CASSSAGTGYETQYF.